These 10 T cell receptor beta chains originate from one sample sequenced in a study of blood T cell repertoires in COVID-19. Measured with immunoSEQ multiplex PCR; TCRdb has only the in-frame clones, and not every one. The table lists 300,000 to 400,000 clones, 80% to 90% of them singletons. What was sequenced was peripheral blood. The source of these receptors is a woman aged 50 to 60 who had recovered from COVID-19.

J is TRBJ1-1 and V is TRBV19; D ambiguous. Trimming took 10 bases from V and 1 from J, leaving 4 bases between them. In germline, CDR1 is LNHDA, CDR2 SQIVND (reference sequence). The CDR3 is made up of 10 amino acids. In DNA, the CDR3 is TGTGCCACATGGAACACTGAAGCTTTCTTT. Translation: CATWNTEAFF.

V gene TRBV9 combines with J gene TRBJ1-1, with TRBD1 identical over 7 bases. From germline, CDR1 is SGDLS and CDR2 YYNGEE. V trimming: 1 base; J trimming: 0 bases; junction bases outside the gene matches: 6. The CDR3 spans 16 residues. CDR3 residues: CASSVQAGQLNTEAFF. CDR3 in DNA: TGTGCCAGCAGCGTACAGGCGGGACAGTTGAACACTGAAGCTTTCTTT.

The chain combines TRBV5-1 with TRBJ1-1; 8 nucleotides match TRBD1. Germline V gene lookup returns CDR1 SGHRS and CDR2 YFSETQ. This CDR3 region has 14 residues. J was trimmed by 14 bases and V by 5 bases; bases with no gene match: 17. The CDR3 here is CASRPVEGRGLLFF. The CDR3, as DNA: TGCGCCAGCAGGCCAGTCGAAGGCAGGGGGCTTTTATTCTTT.

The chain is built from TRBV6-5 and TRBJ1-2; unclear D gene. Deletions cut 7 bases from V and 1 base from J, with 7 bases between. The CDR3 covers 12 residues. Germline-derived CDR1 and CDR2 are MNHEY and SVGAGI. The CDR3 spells CASKRDNYGYTF. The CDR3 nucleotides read TGTGCCAGCAAGAGGGATAACTATGGCTACACCTTC.

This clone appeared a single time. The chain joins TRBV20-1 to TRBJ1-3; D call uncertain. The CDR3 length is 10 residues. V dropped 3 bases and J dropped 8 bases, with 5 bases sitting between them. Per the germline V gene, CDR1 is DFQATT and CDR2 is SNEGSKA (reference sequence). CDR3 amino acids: CSARRDTIYF. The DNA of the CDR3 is TGCAGTGCTAGGCGGGACACCATATATTTT.

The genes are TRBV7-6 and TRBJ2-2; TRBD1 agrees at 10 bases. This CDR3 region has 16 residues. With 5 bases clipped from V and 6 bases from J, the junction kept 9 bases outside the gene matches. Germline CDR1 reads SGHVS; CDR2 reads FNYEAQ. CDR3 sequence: CASSPPGTGVAGELFF. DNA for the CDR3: TGTGCCAGCAGCCCTCCTGGGACAGGGGTTGCCGGGGAGCTGTTTTTT.

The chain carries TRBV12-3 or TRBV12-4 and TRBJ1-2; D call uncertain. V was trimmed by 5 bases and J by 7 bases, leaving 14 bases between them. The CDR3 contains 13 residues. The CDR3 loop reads CASSPNRQSGYTF. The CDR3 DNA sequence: TGTGCCAGCAGTCCGAACCGACAAAGTGGCTACACCTTC.

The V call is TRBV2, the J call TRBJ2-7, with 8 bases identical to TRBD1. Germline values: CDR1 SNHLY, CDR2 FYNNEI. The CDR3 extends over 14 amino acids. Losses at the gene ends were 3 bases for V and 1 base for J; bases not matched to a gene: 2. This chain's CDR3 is CASSDRTGSYEQYF. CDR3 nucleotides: TGTGCCAGCAGTGATCGGACAGGGTCCTACGAGCAGTACTTC. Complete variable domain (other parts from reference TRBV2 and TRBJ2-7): EPEVTQTPSHQVTQMGQEVILRCVPISNHLYFYWYRQILGQKVEFLVSFYNNEISEKSEIFDDQFSVERPDGSNFTLKIRSTKLEDSAMYFCASSDRTGSYEQYFGPGTRLTVT.

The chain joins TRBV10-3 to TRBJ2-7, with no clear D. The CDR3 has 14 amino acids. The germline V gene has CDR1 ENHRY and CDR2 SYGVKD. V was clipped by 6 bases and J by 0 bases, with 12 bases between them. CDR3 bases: TGTGCCATCAGCGGTAGAGACAACTCCTACGAGCAGTACTTC. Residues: CAISGRDNSYEQYF.

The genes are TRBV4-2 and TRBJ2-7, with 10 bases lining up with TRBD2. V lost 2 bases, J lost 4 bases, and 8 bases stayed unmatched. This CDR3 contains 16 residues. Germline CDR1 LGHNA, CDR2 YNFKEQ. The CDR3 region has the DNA TGTGCCAGCAGCCAAAGGCTAGCGGGAGTTGGGTACGAGCAGTACTTC. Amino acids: CASSQRLAGVGYEQYF.